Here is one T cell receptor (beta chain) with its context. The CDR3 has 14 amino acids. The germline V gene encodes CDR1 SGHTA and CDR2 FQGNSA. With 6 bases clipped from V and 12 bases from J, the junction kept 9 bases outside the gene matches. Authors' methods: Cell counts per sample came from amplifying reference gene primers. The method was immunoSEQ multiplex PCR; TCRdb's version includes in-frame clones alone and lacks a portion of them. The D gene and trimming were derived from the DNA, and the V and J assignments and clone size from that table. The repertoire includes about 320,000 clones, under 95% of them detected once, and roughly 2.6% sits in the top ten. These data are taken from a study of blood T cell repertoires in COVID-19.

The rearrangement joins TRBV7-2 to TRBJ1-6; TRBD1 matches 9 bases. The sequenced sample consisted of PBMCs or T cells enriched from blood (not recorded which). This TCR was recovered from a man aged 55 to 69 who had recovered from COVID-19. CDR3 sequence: CASRLSGTGLPLHF. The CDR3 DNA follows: TGTGCCAGCAGACTTTCCGGGACAGGGTTACCCCTCCACTTT.